The 5 T cell receptor beta chains in this list originate from one sample, sequenced in a study of CD4 T cells in relation to SARS-CoV-2 and coronaviruses. Unexposed donor CD4+ T cells date from 2011-2018, before the COVID-19 pandemic. CD4+ T cells were isolated from the cells after 10 days of culture. Profiled with immunoSEQ multiplex PCR; TCRdb holds only in-frame clones, not every one. The sample lists tens of thousands of clones; 70% to 80% were seen once. Their cognate antigens are unknown. Material for sequencing was CD4+ T cells from PBMCs, cultured in vitro. The receptors come from a human donor in good health.

The J gene is TRBJ1-3, the V gene TRBV6-5; D possibly corresponds to TRBD1 (6 bases). The CDR3 has 13 amino acids. V lost 9 bases to trimming and J lost 1 base, with 10 bases between them. CDR1 is MNHEY, CDR2 SVGAGI, per germline. CDR3 coding DNA: TGTGCCAGTAAGAGGGGGTCTGGAAACACCATATATTTT. This translates into CASKRGSGNTIYF.

The CDR3 DNA follows: TGTGCCAGTAGACAGGGCCACGAGCAGTACTTC. Protein product: CASRQGHEQYF. The V gene is TRBV6-5, the J gene TRBJ2-7; TRBD1 aligns across 7 bases. The V segment lost 9 bases and the J segment 5 bases; nucleotides outside the gene matches: 4. The germline V gene has CDR1 MNHEY and CDR2 SVGAGI. This CDR3 has 11 amino acids.

V usage is TRBV11-2 and J usage is TRBJ1-4, with D perhaps TRBD1 (5 bases). The CDR3 runs to 18 residues. Germline CDR1 reads SGHAT; CDR2 reads FQNNGV. V was shortened by 2 bases and J by 4 bases, with 20 bases between the two germline ends. The CDR3, as DNA: TGTGCCAGCAGCTTACGACGGGGGGGGAGTCAGGATAATGAAAAACTGTTTTTT. Translating it yields CASSLRRGGSQDNEKLFF.

The J gene is TRBJ2-1, the V gene TRBV21-1; TRBD1 is the table's D call and was not checked against the DNA. TRBV21-1 is a listed pseudogene. This CDR3 has 13 residues. The CDR3 loop is CASSRGPYNEQFF. The CDR3 DNA reads TGTGCCAGCAGCAGGGGGCCGTACAATGAGCAGTTCTTC.

V and J are TRBV6-1 and TRBJ1-2; TRBD1 matches 7 bases. The V and J ends lost 1 base and 5 bases, in that order; junction bases with no gene match: 4. Germline V gene sequence: CDR1 MNHNS, CDR2 SASEGT. The CDR3 runs 14 residues. CDR3 in DNA: TGTGCCAGCAGTGAAGTACCGACAGGGTATGGCTACACCTTC. Translation: CASSEVPTGYGYTF.